The TCR beta chain described here comes from a study of beta chain features in type 1 diabetes. This clone was observed a handful of times. Its antigen is still unknown. The study, taken as a whole, reports: TCRB repertoires of naive, central memory and Treg cells appeared more similar among patients than among healthy donors.

Reverse transcribing all isolated RNA meant expressed TCRB transcripts were sequenced. Profiling relied on immunoSEQ multiplex PCR, and the TCRdb table lists in-frame clones only, not all of them. The data hold 250,000 to 350,000 clones, with 9.5% to 12% observed a single time. The CDR3 contains 17 residues. V lost 8 bases to trimming and J lost 2 bases, with 23 bases between them. Germline values: CDR1 MDHEN, CDR2 SYDVKM. The sample was naive CD4+ T cells from blood. The clonotype was recovered from a woman in her 30s in good health. This sequence joins TRBV28 and TRBJ2-3; D is perhaps TRBD1 (6 bases). CDR3 coding DNA: TGTGCCAGCCCCAAAAGGGGGTCTAGCAGCGTCACAGATACGCAGTATTTT. Translated: CASPKRGSSSVTDTQYF.